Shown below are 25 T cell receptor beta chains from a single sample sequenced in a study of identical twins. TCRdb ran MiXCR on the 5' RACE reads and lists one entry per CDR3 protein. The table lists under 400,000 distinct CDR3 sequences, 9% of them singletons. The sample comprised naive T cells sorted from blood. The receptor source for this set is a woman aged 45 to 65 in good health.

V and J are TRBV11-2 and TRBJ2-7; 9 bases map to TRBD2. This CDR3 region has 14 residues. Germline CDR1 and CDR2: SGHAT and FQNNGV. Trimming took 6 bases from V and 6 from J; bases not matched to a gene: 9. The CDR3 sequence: CASSHSGRSIEQYF. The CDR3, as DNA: TGTGCCAGCAGTCATAGCGGGAGATCTATCGAGCAGTACTTC. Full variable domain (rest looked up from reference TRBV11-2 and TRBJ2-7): EAGVAQSPRYKIIEKRQSVAFWCNPISGHATLYWYQQILGQGPKLLIQFQNNGVVDDSQLPKDRFSAERLKGVDSTLKIQPAKLEDSAVYLCASSHSGRSIEQYFGPGTRLTVT.

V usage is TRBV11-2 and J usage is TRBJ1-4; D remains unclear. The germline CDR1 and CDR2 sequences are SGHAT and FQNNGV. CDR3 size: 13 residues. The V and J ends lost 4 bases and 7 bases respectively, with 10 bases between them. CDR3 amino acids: CASSSRTSEKLFF. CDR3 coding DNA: TGTGCCAGCAGCTCCCGGACGAGTGAAAAACTGTTTTTT. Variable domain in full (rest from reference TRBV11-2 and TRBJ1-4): EAGVAQSPRYKIIEKRQSVAFWCNPISGHATLYWYQQILGQGPKLLIQFQNNGVVDDSQLPKDRFSAERLKGVDSTLKIQPAKLEDSAVYLCASSSRTSEKLFFGSGTQLSVL.

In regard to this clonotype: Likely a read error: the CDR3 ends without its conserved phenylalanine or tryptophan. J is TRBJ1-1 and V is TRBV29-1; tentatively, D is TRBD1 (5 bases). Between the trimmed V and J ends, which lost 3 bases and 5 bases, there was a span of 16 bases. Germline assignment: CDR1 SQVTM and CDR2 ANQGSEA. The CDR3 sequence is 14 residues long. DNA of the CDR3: TGCAGCGTTGACGGTGGTCAGGGTAGGACTGAAGCTTTCCTT. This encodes CSVDGGQGRTEAFL.

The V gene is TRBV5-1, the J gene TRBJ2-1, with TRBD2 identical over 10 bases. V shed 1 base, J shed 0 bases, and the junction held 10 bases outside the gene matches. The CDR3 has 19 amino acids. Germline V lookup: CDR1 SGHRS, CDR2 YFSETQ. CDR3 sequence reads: CASSLRRTSGGISYNEQFF. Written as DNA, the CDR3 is TGCGCCAGCAGCTTGCGCCGGACTAGCGGAGGGATCTCCTACAATGAGCAGTTCTTC.

CDR3 DNA: TGTGCCAGCAGTACCTTTGGGCGGGACTCCTACAATGAGCAGTTCTTC. It encodes CASSTFGRDSYNEQFF. V usage is TRBV7-8 and J usage is TRBJ2-1; D is possibly TRBD2 (6 bases). V shed 6 bases and J shed 0 bases, with 15 bases lying between them. CDR3 length equals 16 residues. Germline CDR1 is SGHVS and CDR2 is FQNEAQ.

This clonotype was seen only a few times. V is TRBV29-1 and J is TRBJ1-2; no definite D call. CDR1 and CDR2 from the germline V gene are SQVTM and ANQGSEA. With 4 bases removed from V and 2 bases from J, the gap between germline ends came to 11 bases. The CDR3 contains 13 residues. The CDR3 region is CSVGTGINYGYTF. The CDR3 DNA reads TGCAGCGTTGGAACCGGGATAAACTATGGCTACACCTTC. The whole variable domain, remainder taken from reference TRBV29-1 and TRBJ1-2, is SAVISQKPSRDICQRGTSLTIQCQVDSQVTMMFWYRQQPGQSLTLIATANQGSEATYESGFVIDKFPISRPNLTFSTLTVSNMSPEDSSIYLCSVGTGINYGYTFGSGTRLTVV.

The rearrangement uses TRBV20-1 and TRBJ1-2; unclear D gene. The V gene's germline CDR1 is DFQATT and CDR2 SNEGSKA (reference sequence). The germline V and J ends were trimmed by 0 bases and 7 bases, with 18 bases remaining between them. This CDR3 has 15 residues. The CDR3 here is CSARDLSGEYGGYTF. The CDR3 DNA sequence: TGCAGTGCTAGAGATCTTTCAGGCGAGTACGGTGGCTACACCTTC.

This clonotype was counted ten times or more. CDR3 region: CASGAGDGYEQFF. The CDR3 DNA reads as TGTGCCAGCGGGGCAGGGGATGGGTATGAGCAGTTCTTC. The V gene is TRBV12-3 or TRBV12-4, the J gene TRBJ2-1, with D possibly matching TRBD1 (6 bases). This CDR3 comprises 13 residues. Trimming pared 8 bases from V and 8 bases from J, leaving 16 bases between.

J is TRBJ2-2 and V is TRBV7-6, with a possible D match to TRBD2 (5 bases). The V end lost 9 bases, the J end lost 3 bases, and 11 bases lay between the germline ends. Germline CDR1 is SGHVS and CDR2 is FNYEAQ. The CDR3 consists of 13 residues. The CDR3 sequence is CASRGSHTGELFF. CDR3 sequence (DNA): TGTGCCAGTCGGGGAAGTCACACCGGGGAGCTGTTTTTT.

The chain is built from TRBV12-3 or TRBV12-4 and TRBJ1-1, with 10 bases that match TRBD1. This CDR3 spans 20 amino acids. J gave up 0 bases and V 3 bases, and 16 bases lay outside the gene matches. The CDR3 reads CASSLTGGILGGLMNTEAFF. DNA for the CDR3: TGTGCCAGCAGTTTGACAGGGGGCATCTTGGGAGGGCTCATGAACACTGAAGCTTTCTTT.

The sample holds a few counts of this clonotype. CDR3 in DNA: TGCAGTGCTAGAGAGATCGGGACTAGCGGGGGATGGGGGGAGCAGTACTTC. Residues: CSAREIGTSGGWGEQYF. V usage is TRBV20-1 and J usage is TRBJ2-7; TRBD2 matches 14 bases. V dropped 0 bases and J dropped 7; count of bases not matched to a gene: 11. The CDR3 contains 17 residues. Germline-derived CDR1 and CDR2 are DFQATT and SNEGSKA (reference sequence).

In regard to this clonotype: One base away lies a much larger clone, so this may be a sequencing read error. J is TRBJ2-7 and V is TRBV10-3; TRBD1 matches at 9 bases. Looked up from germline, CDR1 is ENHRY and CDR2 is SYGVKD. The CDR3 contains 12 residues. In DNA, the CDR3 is TGTGCCATCGGACAGGGGACCTACGACCAGTACTTC. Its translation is CAIGQGTYDQYF.

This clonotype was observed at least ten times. The CDR3 loop is CASSQGTSGPEQFF. The CDR3 DNA follows: TGTGCCAGCAGCCAAGGGACTAGCGGGCCTGAGCAGTTCTTC. This sequence joins TRBV3-1 and TRBJ2-1; 11 bases are shared with TRBD2. The CDR3 has 14 amino acids. J gave up 9 bases and V 1 base, and 2 bases lay outside the gene matches. CDR1 and CDR2 from the germline V gene are LGHDT and YNNKEL (reference sequence).

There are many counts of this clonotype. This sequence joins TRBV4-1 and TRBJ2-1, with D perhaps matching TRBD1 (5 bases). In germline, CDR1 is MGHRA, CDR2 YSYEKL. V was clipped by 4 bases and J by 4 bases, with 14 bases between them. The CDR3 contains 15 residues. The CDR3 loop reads CASSPQWGGYNEQFF. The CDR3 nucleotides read TGCGCCAGCAGCCCTCAGTGGGGCGGATACAATGAGCAGTTCTTC.

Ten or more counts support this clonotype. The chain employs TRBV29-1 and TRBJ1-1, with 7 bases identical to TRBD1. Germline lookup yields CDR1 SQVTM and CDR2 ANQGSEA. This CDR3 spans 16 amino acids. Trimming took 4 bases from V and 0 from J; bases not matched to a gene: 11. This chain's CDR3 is CSVVGTDSFMNTEAFF. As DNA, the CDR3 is TGCAGCGTTGTTGGGACAGACTCCTTCATGAACACTGAAGCTTTCTTT.

CDR3 in DNA: TGTGCCACCAGCAGGAAGGGCACTGAAGCTTTCTTT. Protein: CATSRKGTEAFF. The chain recombines TRBV15 with TRBJ1-1; D gene unclear. Trimming stripped 3 bases from V and 4 bases from J, with 6 bases between. Germline loops: CDR1 LNHNV, CDR2 YYDKDF (reference sequence). The CDR3 contains 12 residues.

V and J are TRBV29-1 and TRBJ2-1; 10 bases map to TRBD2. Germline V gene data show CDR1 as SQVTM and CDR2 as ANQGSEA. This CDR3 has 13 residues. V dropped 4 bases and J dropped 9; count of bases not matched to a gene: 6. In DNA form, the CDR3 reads TGCAGCGTTGCTACTAGCGGGATAACTGAGCAGTTCTTC. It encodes CSVATSGITEQFF.

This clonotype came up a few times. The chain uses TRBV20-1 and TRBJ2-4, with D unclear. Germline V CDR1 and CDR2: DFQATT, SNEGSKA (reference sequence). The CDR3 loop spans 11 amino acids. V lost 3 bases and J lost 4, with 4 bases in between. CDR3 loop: CSASVKNIQYF. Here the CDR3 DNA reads TGCAGTGCTAGCGTAAAAAACATTCAGTACTTC.

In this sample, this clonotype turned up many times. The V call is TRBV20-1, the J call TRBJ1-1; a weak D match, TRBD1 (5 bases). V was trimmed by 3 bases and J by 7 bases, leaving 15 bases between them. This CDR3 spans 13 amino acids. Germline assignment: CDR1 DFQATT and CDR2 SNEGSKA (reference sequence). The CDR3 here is CSARGPESIEAFF. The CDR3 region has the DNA TGCAGTGCTAGGGGGCCGGAATCGATTGAAGCTTTCTTT.

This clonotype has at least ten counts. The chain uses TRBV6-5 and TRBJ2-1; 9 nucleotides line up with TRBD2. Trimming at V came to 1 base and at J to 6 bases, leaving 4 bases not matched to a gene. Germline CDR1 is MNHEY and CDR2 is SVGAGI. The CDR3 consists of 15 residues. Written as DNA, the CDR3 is TGTGCCAGCAGTTACTTACCTAGCGGGACCAATGAGCAGTTCTTC. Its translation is CASSYLPSGTNEQFF.

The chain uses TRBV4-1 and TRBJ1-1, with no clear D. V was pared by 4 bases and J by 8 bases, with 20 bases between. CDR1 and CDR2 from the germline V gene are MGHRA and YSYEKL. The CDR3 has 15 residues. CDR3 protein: CASSPDPWAQEEAFF. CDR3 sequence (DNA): TGCGCCAGCAGCCCCGACCCTTGGGCCCAGGAGGAAGCTTTCTTT.

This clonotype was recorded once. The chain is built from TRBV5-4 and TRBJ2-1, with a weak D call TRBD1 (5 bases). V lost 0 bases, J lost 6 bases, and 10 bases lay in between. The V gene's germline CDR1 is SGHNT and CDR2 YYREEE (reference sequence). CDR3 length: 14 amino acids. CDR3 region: CASSLEATANEQFF. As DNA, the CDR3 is TGTGCCAGCAGCTTGGAGGCGACAGCCAATGAGCAGTTCTTC.

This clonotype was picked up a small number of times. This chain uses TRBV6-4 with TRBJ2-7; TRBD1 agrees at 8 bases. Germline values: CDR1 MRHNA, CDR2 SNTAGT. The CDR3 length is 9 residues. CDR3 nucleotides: TGTGCCAAAGTGGGACAGGATCGCGTC. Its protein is CAKVGQDRV.

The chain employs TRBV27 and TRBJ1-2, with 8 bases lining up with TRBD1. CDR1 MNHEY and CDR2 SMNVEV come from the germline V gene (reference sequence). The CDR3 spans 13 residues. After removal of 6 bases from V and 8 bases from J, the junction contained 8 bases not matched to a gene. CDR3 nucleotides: TGTGCCAGCAGACTCCAGGGGGCAGCAGGCTACACCTTC. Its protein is CASRLQGAAGYTF.

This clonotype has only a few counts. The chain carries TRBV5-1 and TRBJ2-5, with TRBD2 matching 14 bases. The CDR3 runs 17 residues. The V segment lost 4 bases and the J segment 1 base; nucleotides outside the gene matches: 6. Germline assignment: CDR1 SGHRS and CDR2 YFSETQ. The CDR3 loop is CASSQTSGRDFQETQYF. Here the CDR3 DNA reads TGCGCCAGCAGCCAGACTAGCGGGAGGGACTTCCAAGAGACCCAGTACTTC.